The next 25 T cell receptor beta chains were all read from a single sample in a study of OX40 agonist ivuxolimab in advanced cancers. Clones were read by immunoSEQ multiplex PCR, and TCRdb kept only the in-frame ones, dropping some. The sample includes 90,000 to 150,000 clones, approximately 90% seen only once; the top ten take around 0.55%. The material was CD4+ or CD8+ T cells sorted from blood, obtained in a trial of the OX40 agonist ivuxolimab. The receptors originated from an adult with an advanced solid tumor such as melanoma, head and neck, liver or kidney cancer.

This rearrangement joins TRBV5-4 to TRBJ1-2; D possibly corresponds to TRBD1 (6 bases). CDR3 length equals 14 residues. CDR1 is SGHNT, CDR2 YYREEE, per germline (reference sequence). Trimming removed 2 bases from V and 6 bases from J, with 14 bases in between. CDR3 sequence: CASSFKTGGNGYTF. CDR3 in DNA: TGTGCCAGCAGCTTTAAGACAGGAGGGAATGGCTACACCTTC.

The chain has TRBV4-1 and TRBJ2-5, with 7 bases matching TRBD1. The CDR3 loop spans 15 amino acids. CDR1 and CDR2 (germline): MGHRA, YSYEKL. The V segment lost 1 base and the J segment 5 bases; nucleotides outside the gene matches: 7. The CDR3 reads CASSQGGQTLETQYF. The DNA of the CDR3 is TGCGCCAGCAGCCAAGGGGGACAGACCCTGGAGACCCAGTACTTC.

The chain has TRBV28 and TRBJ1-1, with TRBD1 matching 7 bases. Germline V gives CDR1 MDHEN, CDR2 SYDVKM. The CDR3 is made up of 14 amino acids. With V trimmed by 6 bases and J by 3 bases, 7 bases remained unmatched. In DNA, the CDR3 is TGTGCCAGCAGCTTAGGGGGCGCGGACACTGAAGCTTTCTTT. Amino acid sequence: CASSLGGADTEAFF.

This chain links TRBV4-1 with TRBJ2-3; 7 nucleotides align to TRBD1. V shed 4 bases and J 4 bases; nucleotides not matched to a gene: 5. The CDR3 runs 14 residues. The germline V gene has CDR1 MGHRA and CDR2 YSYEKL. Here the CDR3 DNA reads TGCGCCAGCAGCCTACAGGGGACCTCAGATACGCAGTATTTT. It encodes CASSLQGTSDTQYF.

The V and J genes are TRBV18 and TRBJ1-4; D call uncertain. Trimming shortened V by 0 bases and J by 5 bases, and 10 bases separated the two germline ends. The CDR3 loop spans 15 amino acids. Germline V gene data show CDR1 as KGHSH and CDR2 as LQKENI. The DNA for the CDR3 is TGTGCCAGCTCACCACCGAGTCTGGAGAATGAAAAACTGTTTTTT. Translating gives CASSPPSLENEKLFF.

The DNA of the CDR3 is TGTGCCACCAGCAGGAGGACAGGGGCCGCCGAGCAGTACTTC. It yields the protein CATSRRTGAAEQYF. The chain couples TRBV15 to TRBJ2-7, with 9 bases aligning to TRBD1. The CDR3 consists of 14 residues. The J segment lost 6 bases and the V segment lost 3 bases, leaving 6 bases of the junction unmatched. Germline-derived CDR1 and CDR2 are LNHNV and YYDKDF (reference sequence). Complete variable domain (other parts from reference TRBV15 and TRBJ2-7): DAMVIQNPRYQVTQFGKPVTLSCSQTLNHNVMYWYQQKSSQAPKLLFHYYDKDFNNEADTPDNFQSRRPNTSFCFLDIRSPGLGDTAMYLCATSRRTGAAEQYFGPGTRLTVT.

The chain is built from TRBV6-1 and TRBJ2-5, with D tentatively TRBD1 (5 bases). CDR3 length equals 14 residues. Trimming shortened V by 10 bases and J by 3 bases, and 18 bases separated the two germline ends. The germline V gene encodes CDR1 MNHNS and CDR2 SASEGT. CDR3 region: CATFFIRREETQYF. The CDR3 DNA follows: TGTGCCACCTTTTTTATCCGCAGGGAAGAGACCCAGTACTTC.

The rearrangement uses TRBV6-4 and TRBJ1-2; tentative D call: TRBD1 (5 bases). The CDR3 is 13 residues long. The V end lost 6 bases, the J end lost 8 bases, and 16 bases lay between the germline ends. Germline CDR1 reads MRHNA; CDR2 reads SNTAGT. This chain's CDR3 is CASRWGRSEGYTF. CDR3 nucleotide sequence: TGTGCCAGCAGGTGGGGCAGATCCGAGGGCTACACCTTC.

The CDR3 bases are TGTGCCAGCAGCTTAGAGAACTATGGCTACACCTTC. Its protein product is CASSLENYGYTF. This chain links TRBV11-2 with TRBJ1-2; D remains ambiguous. CDR1 is SGHAT, CDR2 FQNNGV, per germline. Between the trimmed V and J ends, which lost 0 bases and 2 bases, there was a span of 1 base. The CDR3 totals 12 residues. Full variable domain (rest looked up from reference TRBV11-2 and TRBJ1-2): EAGVAQSPRYKIIEKRQSVAFWCNPISGHATLYWYQQILGQGPKLLIQFQNNGVVDDSQLPKDRFSAERLKGVDSTLKIQPAKLEDSAVYLCASSLENYGYTFGSGTRLTVV.

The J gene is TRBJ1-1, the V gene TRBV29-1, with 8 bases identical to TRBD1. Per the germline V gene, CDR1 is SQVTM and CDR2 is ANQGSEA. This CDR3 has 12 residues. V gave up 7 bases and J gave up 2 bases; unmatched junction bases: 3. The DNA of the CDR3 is TGCAGCGCAGGACAGGGAAACACTGAAGCTTTCTTT. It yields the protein CSAGQGNTEAFF.

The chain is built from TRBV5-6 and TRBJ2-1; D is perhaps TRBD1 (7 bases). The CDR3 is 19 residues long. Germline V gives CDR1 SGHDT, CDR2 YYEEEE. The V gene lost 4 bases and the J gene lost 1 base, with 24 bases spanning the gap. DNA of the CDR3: TGTGCCAGCAGCCCCCTCGCACAGGGGCTCGGGGGTTCCTACAATGAGCAGTTCTTC. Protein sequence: CASSPLAQGLGGSYNEQFF.

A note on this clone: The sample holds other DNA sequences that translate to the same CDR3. CDR3 nucleotide sequence: TGTGCCAGCAGTTACTCGAGGAGGGGAGCCTACGAGCAGTACTTC. Translating gives CASSYSRRGAYEQYF. This chain uses TRBV6-5 with TRBJ2-7, with a possible D match to TRBD2 (6 bases). CDR3 length: 15 amino acids. V shed 0 bases and J shed 2 bases, with 11 bases lying between them. CDR1 is MNHEY, CDR2 SVGAGI, per germline.

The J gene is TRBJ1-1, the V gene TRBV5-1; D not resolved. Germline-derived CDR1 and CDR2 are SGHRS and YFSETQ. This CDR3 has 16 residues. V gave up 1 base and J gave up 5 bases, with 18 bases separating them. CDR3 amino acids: CASSLSSRERSTEAFF. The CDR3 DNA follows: TGCGCCAGCAGCTTGTCATCGAGGGAAAGGAGTACTGAAGCTTTCTTT.

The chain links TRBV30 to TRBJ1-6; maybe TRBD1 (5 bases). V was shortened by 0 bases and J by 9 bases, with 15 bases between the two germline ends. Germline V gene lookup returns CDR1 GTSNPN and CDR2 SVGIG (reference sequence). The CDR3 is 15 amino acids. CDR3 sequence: CAWSVVGTLASPLHF. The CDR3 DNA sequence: TGTGCCTGGAGTGTGGTTGGGACCCTTGCTTCACCCCTCCACTTT.

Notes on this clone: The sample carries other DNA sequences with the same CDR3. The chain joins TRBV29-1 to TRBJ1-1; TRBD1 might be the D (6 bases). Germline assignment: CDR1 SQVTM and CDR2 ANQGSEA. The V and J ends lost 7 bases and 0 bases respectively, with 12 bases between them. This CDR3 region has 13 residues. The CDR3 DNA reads TGCAGCGGCCTTGGACAGTTGAACACTGAAGCTTTCTTT. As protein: CSGLGQLNTEAFF.

The CDR3 DNA reads as TGTGCCAGCAGCTTAGGGCTCTGGACCGACAACTACGAGCAGTACTTC. Translated, it gives CASSLGLWTDNYEQYF. The chain carries TRBV11-2 and TRBJ2-7; D remains ambiguous. This CDR3 comprises 16 residues. Deletions cut 1 base from V and 3 bases from J, with 16 bases between. Germline V gene data show CDR1 as SGHAT and CDR2 as FQNNGV.

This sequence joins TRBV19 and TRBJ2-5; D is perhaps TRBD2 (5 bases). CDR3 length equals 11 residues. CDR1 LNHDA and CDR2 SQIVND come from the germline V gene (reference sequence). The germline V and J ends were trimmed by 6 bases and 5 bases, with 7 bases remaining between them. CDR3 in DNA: TGTGCCAGTAGATCGGGGGAGACCCAGTACTTC. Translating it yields CASRSGETQYF.

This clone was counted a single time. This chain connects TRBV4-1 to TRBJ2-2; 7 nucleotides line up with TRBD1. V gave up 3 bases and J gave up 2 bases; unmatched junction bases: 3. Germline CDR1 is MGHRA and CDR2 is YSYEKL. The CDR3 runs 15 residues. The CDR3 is CASSHGQDNTGELFF. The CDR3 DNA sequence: TGCGCCAGCAGCCATGGACAGGACAACACCGGGGAGCTGTTTTTT.

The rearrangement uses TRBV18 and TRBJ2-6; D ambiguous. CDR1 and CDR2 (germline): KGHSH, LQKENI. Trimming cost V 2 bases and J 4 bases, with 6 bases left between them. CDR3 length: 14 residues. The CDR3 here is CASSPSRGANVLTF. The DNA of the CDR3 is TGTGCCAGCTCACCATCGAGGGGGGCCAACGTCCTGACTTTC. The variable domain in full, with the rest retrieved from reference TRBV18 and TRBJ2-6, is NAGVMQNPRHLVRRRGQEARLRCSPMKGHSHVYWYRQLPEEGLKFMVYLQKENIIDESGMPKERFSAEFPKEGPSILRIQQVVRGDSAAYFCASSPSRGANVLTFGAGSRLTVL.

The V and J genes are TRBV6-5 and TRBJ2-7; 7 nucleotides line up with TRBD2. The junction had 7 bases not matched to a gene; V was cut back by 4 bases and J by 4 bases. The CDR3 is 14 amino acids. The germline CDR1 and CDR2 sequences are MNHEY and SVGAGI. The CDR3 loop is CASSLPGLPYEQYF. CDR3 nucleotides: TGTGCCAGCAGTTTACCGGGACTACCGTACGAGCAGTACTTC.

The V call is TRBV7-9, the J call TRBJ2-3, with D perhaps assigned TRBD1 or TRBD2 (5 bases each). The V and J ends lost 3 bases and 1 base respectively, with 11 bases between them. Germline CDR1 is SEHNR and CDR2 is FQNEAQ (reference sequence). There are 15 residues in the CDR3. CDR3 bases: TGTGCCAGCAGCTTTTCGGGGACGGGCACAGATACGCAGTATTTT. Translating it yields CASSFSGTGTDTQYF.

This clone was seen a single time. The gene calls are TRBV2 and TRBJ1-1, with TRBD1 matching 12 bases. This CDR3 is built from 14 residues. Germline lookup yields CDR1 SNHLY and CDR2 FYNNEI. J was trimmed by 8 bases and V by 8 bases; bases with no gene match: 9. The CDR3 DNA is TGTGCCAGCGTGGGGACAGGGGGCATTGGAGAAGCTTTCTTT. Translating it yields CASVGTGGIGEAFF.

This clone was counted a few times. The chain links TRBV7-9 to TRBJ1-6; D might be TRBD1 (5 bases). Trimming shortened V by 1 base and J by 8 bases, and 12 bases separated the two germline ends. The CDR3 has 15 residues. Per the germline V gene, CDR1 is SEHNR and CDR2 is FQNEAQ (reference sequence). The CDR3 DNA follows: TGTGCCAGCAGCTTAGGCCAGGGACTCGATTCACCCCTCCACTTT. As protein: CASSLGQGLDSPLHF.

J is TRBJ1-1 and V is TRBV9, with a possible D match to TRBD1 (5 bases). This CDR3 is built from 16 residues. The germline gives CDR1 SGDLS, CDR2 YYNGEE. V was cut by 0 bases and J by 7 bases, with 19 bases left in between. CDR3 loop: CASSVVLPATANEAFF. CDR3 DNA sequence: TGTGCCAGCAGCGTAGTACTCCCGGCGACAGCGAATGAAGCTTTCTTT.

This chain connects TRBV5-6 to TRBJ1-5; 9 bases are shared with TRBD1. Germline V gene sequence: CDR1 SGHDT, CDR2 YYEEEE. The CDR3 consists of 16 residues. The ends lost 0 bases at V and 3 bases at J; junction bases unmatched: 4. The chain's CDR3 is CASSLGWDRDNQPQHF. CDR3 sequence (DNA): TGTGCCAGCAGCTTGGGCTGGGACAGGGACAATCAGCCCCAGCATTTT.